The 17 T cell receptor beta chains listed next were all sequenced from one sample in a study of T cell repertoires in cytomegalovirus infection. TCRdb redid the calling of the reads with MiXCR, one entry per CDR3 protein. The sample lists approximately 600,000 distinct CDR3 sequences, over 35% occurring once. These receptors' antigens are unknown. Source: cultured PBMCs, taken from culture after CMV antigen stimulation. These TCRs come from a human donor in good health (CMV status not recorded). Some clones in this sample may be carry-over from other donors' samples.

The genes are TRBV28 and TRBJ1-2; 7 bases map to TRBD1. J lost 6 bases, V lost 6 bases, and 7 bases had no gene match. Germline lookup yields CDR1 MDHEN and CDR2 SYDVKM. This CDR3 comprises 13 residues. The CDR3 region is CASRPTTGDGYTF. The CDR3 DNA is TGTGCCAGCAGACCAACCACAGGGGATGGCTACACCTTC.

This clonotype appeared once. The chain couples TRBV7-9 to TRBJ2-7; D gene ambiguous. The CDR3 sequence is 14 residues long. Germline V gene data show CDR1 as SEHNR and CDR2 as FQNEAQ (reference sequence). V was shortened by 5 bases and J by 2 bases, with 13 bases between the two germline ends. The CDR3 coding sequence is TGTGCCAGCAGCAAGAATCCCGGGCCCTACGAGCAGTACTTC. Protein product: CASSKNPGPYEQYF.

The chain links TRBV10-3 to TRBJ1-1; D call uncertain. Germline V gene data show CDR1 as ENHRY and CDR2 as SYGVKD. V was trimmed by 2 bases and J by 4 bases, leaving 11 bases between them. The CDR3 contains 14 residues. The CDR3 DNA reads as TGTGCCATCAGTGAGCCAGGTCTGATCACTGAAGCTTTCTTT. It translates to CAISEPGLITEAFF.

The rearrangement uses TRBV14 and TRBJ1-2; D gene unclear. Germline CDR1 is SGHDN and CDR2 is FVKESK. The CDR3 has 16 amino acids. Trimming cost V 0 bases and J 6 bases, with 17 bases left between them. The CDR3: CASSQDRGSIWDGYTF. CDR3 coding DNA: TGTGCCAGCAGCCAAGATCGAGGCTCAATCTGGGATGGCTACACCTTC.

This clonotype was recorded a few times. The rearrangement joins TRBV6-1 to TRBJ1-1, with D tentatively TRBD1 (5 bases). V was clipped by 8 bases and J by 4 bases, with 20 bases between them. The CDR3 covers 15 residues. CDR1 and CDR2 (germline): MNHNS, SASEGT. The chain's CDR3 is CASGTGLIVGTEAFF. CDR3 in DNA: TGTGCCAGCGGGACCGGACTAATCGTGGGCACTGAAGCTTTCTTT.

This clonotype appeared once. The CDR3 DNA follows: TGCAGCACTATGGTTGAAGCGGTGGACACAGATACGCAGTATTTT. Encoded protein: CSTMVEAVDTDTQYF. The chain joins TRBV29-1 to TRBJ2-3; possible D gene TRBD2, 5 bases. The CDR3 is made up of 15 amino acids. V was shortened by 8 bases and J by 2 bases, with 20 bases between the two germline ends. Germline V gene lookup returns CDR1 SQVTM and CDR2 ANQGSEA.

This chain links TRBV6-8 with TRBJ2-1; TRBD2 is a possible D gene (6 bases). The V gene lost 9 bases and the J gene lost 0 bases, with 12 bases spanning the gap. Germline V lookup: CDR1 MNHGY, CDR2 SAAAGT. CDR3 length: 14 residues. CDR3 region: CASEPGSSYNEQFF. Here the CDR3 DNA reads TGTGCCAGTGAGCCCGGGAGCTCCTACAATGAGCAGTTCTTC.

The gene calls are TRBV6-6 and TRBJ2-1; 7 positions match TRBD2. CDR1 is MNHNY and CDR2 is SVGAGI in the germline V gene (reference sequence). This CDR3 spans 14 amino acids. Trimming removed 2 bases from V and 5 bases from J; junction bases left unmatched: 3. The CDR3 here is CASSYPGLNNEQFF. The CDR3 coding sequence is TGTGCCAGCAGTTACCCGGGACTAAACAATGAGCAGTTCTTC.

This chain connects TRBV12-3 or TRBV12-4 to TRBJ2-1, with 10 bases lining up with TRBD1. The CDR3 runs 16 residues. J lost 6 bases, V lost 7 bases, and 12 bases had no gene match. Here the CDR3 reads CASNLGGTGDSNEQFF. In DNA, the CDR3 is TGTGCCAGCAACTTGGGGGGGACAGGGGACTCCAATGAGCAGTTCTTC.

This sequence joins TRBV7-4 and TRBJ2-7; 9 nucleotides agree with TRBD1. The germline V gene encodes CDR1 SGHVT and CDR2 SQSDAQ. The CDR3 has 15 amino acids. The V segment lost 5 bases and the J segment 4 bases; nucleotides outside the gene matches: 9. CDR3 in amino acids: CASSLLLTGGYEQYF. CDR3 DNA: TGTGCCAGCAGCCTATTATTGACAGGGGGTTACGAGCAGTACTTC.

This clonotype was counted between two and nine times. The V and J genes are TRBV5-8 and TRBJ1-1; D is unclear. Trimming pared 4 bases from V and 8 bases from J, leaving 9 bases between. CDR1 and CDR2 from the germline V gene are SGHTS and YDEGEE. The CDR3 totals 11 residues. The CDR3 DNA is TGTGCCAGCAGCGCTGGACCCGAAGCTTTCTTT. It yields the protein CASSAGPEAFF.

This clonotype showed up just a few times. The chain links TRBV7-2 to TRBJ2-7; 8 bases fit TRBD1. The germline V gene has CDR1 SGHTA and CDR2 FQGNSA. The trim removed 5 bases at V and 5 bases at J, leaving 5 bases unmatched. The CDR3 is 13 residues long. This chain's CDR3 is CASSRDRFHEQYF. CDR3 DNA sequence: TGTGCCAGCAGCCGGGACAGGTTCCACGAGCAGTACTTC.

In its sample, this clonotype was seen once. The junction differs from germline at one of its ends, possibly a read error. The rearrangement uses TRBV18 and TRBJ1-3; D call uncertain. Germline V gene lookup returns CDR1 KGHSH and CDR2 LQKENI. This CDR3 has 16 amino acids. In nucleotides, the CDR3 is TGTGCCAGCTCACCACGAGACCCGGGCTCTGGAATCACCATATATTTT. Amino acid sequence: CASSPRDPGSGITIYF.

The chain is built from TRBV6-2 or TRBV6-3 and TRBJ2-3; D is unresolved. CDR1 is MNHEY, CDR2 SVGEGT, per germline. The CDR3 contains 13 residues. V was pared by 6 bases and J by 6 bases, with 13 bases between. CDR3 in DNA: TGTGCCAGCAGGGATCGCGCCTGGGATACGCAGTATTTT. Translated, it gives CASRDRAWDTQYF.

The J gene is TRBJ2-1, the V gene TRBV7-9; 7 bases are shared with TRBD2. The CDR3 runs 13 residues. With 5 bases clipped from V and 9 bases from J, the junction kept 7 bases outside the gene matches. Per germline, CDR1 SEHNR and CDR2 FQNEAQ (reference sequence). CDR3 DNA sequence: TGTGCCAGCAGCGACAGAGGCGGGGGTGAGCAGTTCTTC. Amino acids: CASSDRGGGEQFF. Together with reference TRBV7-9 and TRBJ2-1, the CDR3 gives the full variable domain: DTGVSQNPRHKITKRGQNVTFRCDPISEHNRLYWYRQTLGQGPEFLTYFQNEAQLEKSRLLSDRFSAERPKGSFSTLEIQRTEQGDSAMYLCASSDRGGGEQFFGPGTRLTVL.

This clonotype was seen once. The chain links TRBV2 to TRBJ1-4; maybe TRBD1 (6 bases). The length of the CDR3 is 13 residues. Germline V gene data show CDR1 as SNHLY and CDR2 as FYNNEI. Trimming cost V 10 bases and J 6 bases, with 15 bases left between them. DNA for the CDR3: TGTGCCACCCACGGACAGAACTATGAAAAACTGTTTTTT. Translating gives CATHGQNYEKLFF.

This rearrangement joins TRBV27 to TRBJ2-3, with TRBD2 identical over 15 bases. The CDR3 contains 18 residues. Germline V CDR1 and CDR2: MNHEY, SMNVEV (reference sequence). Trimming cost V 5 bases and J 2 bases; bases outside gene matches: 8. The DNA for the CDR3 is TGTGCCAGCAGTCCCGGGACTAGCGGGAGGTATGACACAGATACGCAGTATTTT. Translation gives CASSPGTSGRYDTDTQYF.